This passage covers 21 T cell receptor beta chains from one sample sequenced in a study of OX40 agonist ivuxolimab in advanced cancers. TCRdb's table, derived via immunoSEQ multiplex PCR, lists solely in-frame clones and lacks some. The table lists some 41,000 clones, 70% to 90% of them singletons. The sequencing used CD4+ or CD8+ T cells sorted from blood, collected in a trial of the OX40 agonist ivuxolimab. The receptors were sampled from an adult with an advanced solid tumor such as melanoma, head and neck, liver or kidney cancer.

This rearrangement joins TRBV5-4 to TRBJ2-1, with a tentative D call TRBD1 (6 bases). This CDR3 contains 14 residues. The germline V and J ends were trimmed by 0 bases and 5 bases, with 9 bases remaining between them. Germline V gives CDR1 SGHNT, CDR2 YYREEE (reference sequence). The DNA for the CDR3 is TGTGCCAGCAGCTTGGGGGACACCAACAATGAGCAGTTCTTC. Translating it yields CASSLGDTNNEQFF.

Concerning this clone: Just one base apart from a much larger clone, this may be a read error. This sample includes further DNA sequences coding for the same CDR3. The gene calls are TRBV11-1 and TRBJ2-5; TRBD1 is a possible D gene (5 bases). This CDR3 comprises 17 residues. The V and J ends lost 4 bases and 0 bases respectively, with 18 bases between them. Per the germline V gene, CDR1 is SGHAT and CDR2 is FQDESV (reference sequence). The CDR3 spells CASSSQNDRPYQETQYF. The CDR3 DNA follows: TGTGCCAGCAGCTCCCAGAACGACAGACCGTACCAAGAGACCCAGTACTTC.

The chain uses TRBV10-3 and TRBJ2-1; D remains ambiguous. The germline V and J ends were trimmed by 3 bases and 0 bases, with 6 bases remaining between them. The germline CDR1 and CDR2 sequences are ENHRY and SYGVKD. The CDR3 has 14 amino acids. The CDR3 coding sequence is TGTGCCATCAGTGATGAGAGCTCCTACAATGAGCAGTTCTTC. Protein: CAISDESSYNEQFF.

The chain links TRBV5-6 to TRBJ1-5, with D unresolved. The germline V gene has CDR1 SGHDT and CDR2 YYEEEE. This CDR3 is built from 14 residues. The ends were cut back, 0 bases at V and 7 bases at J, with 11 bases in the middle. The chain's CDR3 is CASSLGRGLQPQHF. DNA of the CDR3: TGTGCCAGCAGCTTGGGACGCGGGCTGCAGCCCCAGCATTTT.

The rearrangement uses TRBV27 and TRBJ1-2; 7 nucleotides match TRBD1. Per germline, CDR1 MNHEY and CDR2 SMNVEV (reference sequence). CDR3 size: 15 residues. With 2 bases clipped from V and 3 bases from J, the junction kept 6 bases outside the gene matches. CDR3 in DNA: TGTGCCAGCAGTTTAAGTATTCAGGGGGACTATGGCTACACCTTC. It codes for CASSLSIQGDYGYTF.

This clone is deemed medium-sized (0.01 to 0.1%). The rearrangement links TRBV19 to TRBJ2-3, with D unclear. Per germline, CDR1 LNHDA and CDR2 SQIVND (reference sequence). V was trimmed by 1 base and J by 2 bases, leaving 10 bases between them. The CDR3 extends over 15 amino acids. Here the CDR3 reads CASSIGVPDTDTQYF. CDR3 DNA sequence: TGTGCCAGTAGTATAGGCGTCCCTGACACAGATACGCAGTATTTT.

The gene calls are TRBV5-3 and TRBJ1-5; possible D gene TRBD1, 5 bases. TRBV5-3 carries the ORF label, with uncertain function. This CDR3 is 17 amino acids long. The V end was cut by 2 bases, the J end by 0 bases, with 15 bases between. The CDR3 sequence: CARSFGGRDHSNQPQHF. The DNA for the CDR3 is TGTGCCAGAAGCTTTGGTGGAAGGGACCATAGCAATCAGCCCCAGCATTTT.

The V and J genes are TRBV25-1 and TRBJ2-5; D not resolved. CDR1 is MGHDK and CDR2 is SYGVNS in the germline V gene. CDR3 length: 12 amino acids. V shed 11 bases and J shed 5 bases, with 15 bases lying between them. The CDR3 loop is CAATGVAETQYF. The CDR3 DNA reads as TGTGCCGCCACCGGCGTAGCCGAGACCCAGTACTTC.

The V gene is TRBV6-6, the J gene TRBJ1-2, with TRBD1 as a possible D gene (5 bases). The CDR3 contains 16 residues. Between the trimmed V and J ends, which lost 2 bases and 5 bases, there was a span of 18 bases. The germline gives CDR1 MNHNY, CDR2 SVGAGI (reference sequence). This CDR3 reads CASSYLRSTEKYGYTF. CDR3 in DNA: TGTGCCAGCAGTTACCTACGGTCGACAGAAAAGTATGGCTACACCTTC.

This clone has just one count. This sequence joins TRBV12-5 and TRBJ2-7; tentatively, D is TRBD1 or TRBD2 (6 bases each). The germline V gene has CDR1 LGHNT and CDR2 FRNRAP. Trimming shortened V by 5 bases and J by 2 bases, and 16 bases separated the two germline ends. The CDR3 is 15 amino acids. CDR3 bases: TGTGCTAGTGGTGCCGGGACTGGGACAACCTACGAGCAGTACTTC. It yields the protein CASGAGTGTTYEQYF.

This clone was observed a few times. The chain combines TRBV6-4 with TRBJ2-1; TRBD1 agrees at 7 bases. The CDR3 consists of 15 residues. Germline V gives CDR1 MRHNA, CDR2 SNTAGT. J lost 6 bases, V lost 2 bases, and 7 bases had no gene match. The CDR3 protein is CASSDRTGDVNEQFF. CDR3 nucleotide sequence: TGTGCCAGCAGTGACCGAACAGGGGACGTCAATGAGCAGTTCTTC.

This clone was recorded only once. The chain has TRBV5-4 and TRBJ2-7; 8 bases map to TRBD1. Trimming at V came to 0 bases and at J to 6 bases, leaving 5 bases not matched to a gene. CDR3 length: 14 residues. Germline V gene lookup returns CDR1 SGHNT and CDR2 YYREEE (reference sequence). CDR3 loop: CASSLVQGAREQYF. The CDR3 bases are TGTGCCAGCAGCTTGGTTCAGGGGGCTCGCGAGCAGTACTTC. The variable domain in full, completed from reference TRBV5-4 and TRBJ2-7, reads ETGVTQSPTHLIKTRGQQVTLRCSSQSGHNTVSWYQQALGQGPQFIFQYYREEENGRGNFPPRFSGLQFPNYSSELNVNALELDDSALYLCASSLVQGAREQYFGPGTRLTVT.

The V and J genes are TRBV25-1 and TRBJ1-2; 8 bases match TRBD1. The CDR3 extends over 14 amino acids. The V segment lost 4 bases and the J segment 7 bases; nucleotides outside the gene matches: 8. Germline loops: CDR1 MGHDK, CDR2 SYGVNS. The CDR3, as DNA: TGTGCCAGCAGTGCTGGACCCGGGACAGGTGGCTACACCTTC. Translating gives CASSAGPGTGGYTF.

The chain is built from TRBV9 and TRBJ1-1; 8 positions match TRBD1. Losses at the gene ends were 4 bases for V and 1 base for J; bases not matched to a gene: 6. This CDR3 is built from 15 residues. CDR1 is SGDLS, CDR2 YYNGEE, per germline. The CDR3 loop is CASSPWTGPNTEAFF. The CDR3 DNA follows: TGTGCCAGCAGCCCTTGGACAGGGCCGAACACTGAAGCTTTCTTT.

The chain combines TRBV27 with TRBJ1-5; D perhaps matches TRBD1 (6 bases). This CDR3 has 14 amino acids. Looked up from germline, CDR1 is MNHEY and CDR2 is SMNVEV (reference sequence). Trimming stripped 5 bases from V and 5 bases from J, with 13 bases between. CDR3 in amino acids: CASSPRTDHQPQHF. DNA of the CDR3: TGTGCCAGCAGTCCCCGGACAGACCATCAGCCCCAGCATTTT.

The chain joins TRBV5-6 to TRBJ2-5; D unclear. This CDR3 has 13 amino acids. V was clipped by 1 base and J by 3 bases, with 7 bases between them. CDR1 is SGHDT and CDR2 is YYEEEE in the germline V gene. CDR3 nucleotide sequence: TGTGCCAGCAGCTTGTCGGCGGAAGAGACCCAGTACTTC. The encoded protein is CASSLSAEETQYF.

This chain uses TRBV19 with TRBJ2-1; D remains unclear. This CDR3 region has 16 residues. V was pared by 2 bases and J by 0 bases, with 11 bases between. Germline CDR1 LNHDA, CDR2 SQIVND (reference sequence). The CDR3 here is CASSIYEDSSYNEQFF. Here the CDR3 DNA reads TGTGCCAGTAGTATATATGAGGATTCCTCCTACAATGAGCAGTTCTTC.

The genes are TRBV4-1 and TRBJ1-5, with D perhaps TRBD1 (5 bases). The V gene lost 1 base and the J gene lost 2 bases, with 15 bases spanning the gap. The CDR3 runs to 17 residues. From germline, CDR1 is MGHRA and CDR2 YSYEKL. The CDR3 coding sequence is TGCGCCAGCAGCCAAGCCGGTTTAGGGGCAGGCAATCAGCCCCAGCATTTT. This sequence encodes CASSQAGLGAGNQPQHF.

This chain connects TRBV27 to TRBJ2-7, with D perhaps matching TRBD1 (5 bases). The CDR3 consists of 16 residues. V lost 6 bases and J 7 bases, leaving 25 bases between the germline ends. CDR1 and CDR2 from the germline V gene are MNHEY and SMNVEV (reference sequence). This chain's CDR3 is CASSYPPGAGVWEQYF. Here the CDR3 DNA reads TGTGCCAGCAGCTACCCTCCTGGGGCAGGAGTATGGGAGCAGTACTTC.

The V gene is TRBV19, the J gene TRBJ1-5, with TRBD1 as a possible D gene (5 bases). CDR3 length: 15 residues. V lost 7 bases, J lost 2 bases, and 15 bases lay in between. Germline lookup yields CDR1 LNHDA and CDR2 SQIVND (reference sequence). The CDR3 here is CASTPGPERNQPQHF. DNA of the CDR3: TGTGCCAGTACCCCGGGACCAGAACGCAATCAGCCCCAGCATTTT.

This clone was observed a handful of times. V is TRBV9 and J is TRBJ1-1; D uncertain. The CDR3 runs to 14 residues. Germline CDR1 reads SGDLS; CDR2 reads YYNGEE. The V gene lost 3 bases and the J gene lost 3 bases, with 12 bases spanning the gap. The DNA for the CDR3 is TGTGCCAGCAGCGCCCGGCACGGGGACACTGAAGCTTTCTTT. Residues: CASSARHGDTEAFF.